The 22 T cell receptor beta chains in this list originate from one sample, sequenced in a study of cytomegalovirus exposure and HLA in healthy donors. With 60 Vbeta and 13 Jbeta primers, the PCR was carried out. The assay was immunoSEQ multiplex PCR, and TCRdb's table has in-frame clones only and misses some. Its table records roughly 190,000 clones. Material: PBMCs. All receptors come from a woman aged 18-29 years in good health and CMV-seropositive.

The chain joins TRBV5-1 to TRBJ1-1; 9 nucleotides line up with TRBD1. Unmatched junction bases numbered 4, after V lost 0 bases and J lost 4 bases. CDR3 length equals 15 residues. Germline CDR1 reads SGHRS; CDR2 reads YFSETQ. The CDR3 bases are TGCGCCAGCAGCTTGGAGGGACAGGGTCGCACTGAAGCTTTCTTT. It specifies CASSLEGQGRTEAFF.

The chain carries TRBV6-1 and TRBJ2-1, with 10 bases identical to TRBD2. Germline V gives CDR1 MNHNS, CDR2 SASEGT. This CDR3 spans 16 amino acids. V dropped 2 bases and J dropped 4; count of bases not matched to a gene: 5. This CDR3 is CASSERLAGVYNEQFF. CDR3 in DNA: TGTGCCAGCAGTGAAAGGCTAGCGGGAGTTTACAATGAGCAGTTCTTC.

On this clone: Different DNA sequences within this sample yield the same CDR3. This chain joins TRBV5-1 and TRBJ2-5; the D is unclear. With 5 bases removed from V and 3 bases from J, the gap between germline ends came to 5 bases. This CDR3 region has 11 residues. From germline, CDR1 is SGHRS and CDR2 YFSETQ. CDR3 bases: TGCGCCAGCAGATCCGAAGAGACCCAGTACTTC. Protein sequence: CASRSEETQYF.

Here the CDR3 reads CASSESGGSYNEQFF. The CDR3 nucleotides are TGTGCCAGCAGTGAAAGCGGGGGGAGCTACAATGAGCAGTTCTTC. The V and J genes are TRBV2 and TRBJ2-1, with 9 bases that match TRBD2. Germline CDR1 and CDR2: SNHLY and FYNNEI. J was trimmed by 3 bases and V by 2 bases; bases with no gene match: 2. CDR3 length: 15 amino acids.

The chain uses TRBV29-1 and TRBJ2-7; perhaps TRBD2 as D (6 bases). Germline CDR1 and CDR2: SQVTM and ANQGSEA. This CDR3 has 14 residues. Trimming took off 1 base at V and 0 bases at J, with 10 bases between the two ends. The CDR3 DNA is TGCAGCGTTGAAGCGGGACTCCACTCCTACGAGCAGTACTTC. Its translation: CSVEAGLHSYEQYF.

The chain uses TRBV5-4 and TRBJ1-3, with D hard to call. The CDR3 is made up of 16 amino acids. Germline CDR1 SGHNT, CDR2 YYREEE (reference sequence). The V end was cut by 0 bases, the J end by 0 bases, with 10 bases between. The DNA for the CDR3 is TGTGCCAGCAGCTTGGACCGACTGAGCTCTGGAAACACCATATATTTT. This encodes CASSLDRLSSGNTIYF.

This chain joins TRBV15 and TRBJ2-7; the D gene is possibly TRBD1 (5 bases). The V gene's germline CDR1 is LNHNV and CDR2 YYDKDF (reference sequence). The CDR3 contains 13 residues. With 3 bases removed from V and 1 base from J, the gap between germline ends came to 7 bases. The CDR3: CATSRDISYEQYF. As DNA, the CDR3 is TGTGCCACCAGCAGGGACATATCCTACGAGCAGTACTTC.

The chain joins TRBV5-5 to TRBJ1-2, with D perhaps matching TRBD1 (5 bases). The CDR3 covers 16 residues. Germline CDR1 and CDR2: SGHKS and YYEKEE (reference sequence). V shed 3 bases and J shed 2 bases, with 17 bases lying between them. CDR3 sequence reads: CASSWTKVGINYGYTF. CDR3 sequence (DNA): TGTGCCAGCAGCTGGACAAAGGTCGGAATCAACTATGGCTACACCTTC.

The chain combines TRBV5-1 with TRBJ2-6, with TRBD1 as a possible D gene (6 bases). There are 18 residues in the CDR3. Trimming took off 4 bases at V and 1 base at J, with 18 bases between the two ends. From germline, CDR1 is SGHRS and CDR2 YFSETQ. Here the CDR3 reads CASSRDPYTGSGANVLTF. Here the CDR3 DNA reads TGCGCCAGCAGCCGCGATCCTTACACAGGGTCTGGGGCCAACGTCCTGACTTTC.

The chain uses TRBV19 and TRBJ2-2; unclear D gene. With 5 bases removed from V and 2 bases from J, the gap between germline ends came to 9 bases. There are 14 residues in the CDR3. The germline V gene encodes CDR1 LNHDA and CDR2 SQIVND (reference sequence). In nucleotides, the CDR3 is TGTGCCAGTAGTCCAGAATTAAACACCGGGGAGCTGTTTTTT. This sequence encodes CASSPELNTGELFF.

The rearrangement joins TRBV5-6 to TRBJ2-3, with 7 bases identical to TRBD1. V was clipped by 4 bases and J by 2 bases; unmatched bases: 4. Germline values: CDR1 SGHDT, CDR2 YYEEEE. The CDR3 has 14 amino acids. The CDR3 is CASSEGQVTDTQYF. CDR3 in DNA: TGTGCCAGCAGCGAAGGACAGGTCACAGATACGCAGTATTTT.

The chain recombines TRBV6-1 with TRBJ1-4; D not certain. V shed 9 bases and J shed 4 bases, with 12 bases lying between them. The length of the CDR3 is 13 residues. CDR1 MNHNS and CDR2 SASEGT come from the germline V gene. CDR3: CASHIHSNEKLFF. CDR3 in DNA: TGTGCCAGTCACATCCACAGTAATGAAAAACTGTTTTTT.

CDR3 region: CASSRLEAEGDYGYTF. Written as DNA, the CDR3 is TGTGCCAGCTCAAGGTTAGAGGCAGAAGGGGATTATGGCTACACCTTC. This chain uses TRBV18 with TRBJ1-2; weak D call: TRBD1 (5 bases). V was shortened by 5 bases and J by 5 bases, with 21 bases between the two germline ends. CDR1 is KGHSH and CDR2 is LQKENI in the germline V gene. The CDR3 is 16 residues long.

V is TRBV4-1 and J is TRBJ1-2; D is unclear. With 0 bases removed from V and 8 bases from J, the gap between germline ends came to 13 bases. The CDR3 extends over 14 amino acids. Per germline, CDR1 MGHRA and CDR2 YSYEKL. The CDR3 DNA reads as TGCGCCAGCAGCCAAGATGTGGCCCCCTGGGGCTACACCTTC. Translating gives CASSQDVAPWGYTF.

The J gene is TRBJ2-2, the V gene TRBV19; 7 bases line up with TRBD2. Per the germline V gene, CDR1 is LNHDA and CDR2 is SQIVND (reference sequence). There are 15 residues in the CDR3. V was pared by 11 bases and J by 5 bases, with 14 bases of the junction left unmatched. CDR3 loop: CASSRGLYLTGELFF. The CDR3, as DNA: TGTGCCTCCAGCCGGGGACTATACCTTACCGGGGAGCTGTTTTTT.

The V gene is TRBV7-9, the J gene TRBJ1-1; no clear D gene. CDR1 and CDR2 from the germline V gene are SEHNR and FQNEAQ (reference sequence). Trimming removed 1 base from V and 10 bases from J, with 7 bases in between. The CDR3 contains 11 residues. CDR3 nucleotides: TGTGCCAGCAGCTTAGGTGTTCGAGCTTTCTTT. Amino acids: CASSLGVRAFF.

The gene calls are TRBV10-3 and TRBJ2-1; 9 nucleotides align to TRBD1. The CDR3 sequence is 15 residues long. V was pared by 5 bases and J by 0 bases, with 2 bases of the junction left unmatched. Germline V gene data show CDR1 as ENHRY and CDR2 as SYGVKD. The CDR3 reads CAISPTGGSYNEQFF. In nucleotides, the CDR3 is TGTGCCATCAGTCCGACAGGGGGCTCCTACAATGAGCAGTTCTTC.

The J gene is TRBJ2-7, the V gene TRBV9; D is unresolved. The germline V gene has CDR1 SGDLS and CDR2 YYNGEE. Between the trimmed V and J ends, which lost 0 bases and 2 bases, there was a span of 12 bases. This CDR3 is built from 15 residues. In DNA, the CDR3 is TGTGCCAGCAGCGTAGATTCCGGTCCGGCCTACGAGCAGTACTTC. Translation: CASSVDSGPAYEQYF.

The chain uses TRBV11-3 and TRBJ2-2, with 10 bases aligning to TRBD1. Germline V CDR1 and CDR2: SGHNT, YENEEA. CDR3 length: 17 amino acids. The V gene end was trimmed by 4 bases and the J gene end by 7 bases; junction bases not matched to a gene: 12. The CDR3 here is CASSSHMTGGSVGELFF. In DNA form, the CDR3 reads TGTGCCAGCAGCTCTCATATGACAGGGGGCAGCGTCGGGGAGCTGTTTTTT.

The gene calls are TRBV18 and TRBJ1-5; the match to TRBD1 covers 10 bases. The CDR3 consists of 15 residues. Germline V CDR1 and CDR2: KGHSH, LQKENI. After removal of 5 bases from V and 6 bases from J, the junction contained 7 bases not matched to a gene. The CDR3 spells CASSRGQGMGQPQHF. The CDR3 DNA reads TGTGCCAGCTCAAGGGGACAGGGGATGGGTCAGCCCCAGCATTTT.

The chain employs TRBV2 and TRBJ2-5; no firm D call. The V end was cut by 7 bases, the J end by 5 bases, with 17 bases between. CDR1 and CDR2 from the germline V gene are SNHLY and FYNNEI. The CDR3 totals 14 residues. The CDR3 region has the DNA TGTGCCAGCAAACCCGGGTTGGAGACGGAGACCCAGTACTTC. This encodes CASKPGLETETQYF.

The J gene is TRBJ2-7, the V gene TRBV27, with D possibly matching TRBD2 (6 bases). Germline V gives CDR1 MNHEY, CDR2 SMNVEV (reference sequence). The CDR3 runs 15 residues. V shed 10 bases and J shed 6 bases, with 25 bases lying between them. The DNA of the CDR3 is TGTGCCACCTCGGGAGCGGATCGCCTTCTGGGCGAGCAGTACTTC. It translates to CATSGADRLLGEQYF.